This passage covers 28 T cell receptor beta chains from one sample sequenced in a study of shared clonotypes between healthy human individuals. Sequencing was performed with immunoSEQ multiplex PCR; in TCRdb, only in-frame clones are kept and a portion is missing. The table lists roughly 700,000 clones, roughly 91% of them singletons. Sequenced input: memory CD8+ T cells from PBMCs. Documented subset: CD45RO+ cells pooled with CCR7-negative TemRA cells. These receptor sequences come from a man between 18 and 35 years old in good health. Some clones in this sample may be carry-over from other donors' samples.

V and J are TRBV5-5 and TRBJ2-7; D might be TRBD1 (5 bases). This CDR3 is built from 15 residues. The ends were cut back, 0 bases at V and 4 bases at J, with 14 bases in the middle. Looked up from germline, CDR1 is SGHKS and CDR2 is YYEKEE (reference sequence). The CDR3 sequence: CASSLARVGTYEQYF. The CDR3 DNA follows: TGTGCCAGCAGCTTGGCCAGGGTTGGCACTTACGAGCAGTACTTC.

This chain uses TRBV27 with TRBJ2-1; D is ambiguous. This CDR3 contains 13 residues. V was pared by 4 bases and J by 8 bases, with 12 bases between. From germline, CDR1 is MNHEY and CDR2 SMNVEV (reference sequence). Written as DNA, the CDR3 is TGTGCCAGCAGTTCCAACCTAGTAGATGAGCAGTTCTTC. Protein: CASSSNLVDEQFF.

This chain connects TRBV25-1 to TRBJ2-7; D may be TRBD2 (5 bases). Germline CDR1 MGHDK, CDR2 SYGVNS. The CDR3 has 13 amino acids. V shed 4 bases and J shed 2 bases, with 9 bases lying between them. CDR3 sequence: CASSAPGAYEQYF. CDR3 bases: TGTGCCAGCAGTGCCCCCGGGGCCTACGAGCAGTACTTC.

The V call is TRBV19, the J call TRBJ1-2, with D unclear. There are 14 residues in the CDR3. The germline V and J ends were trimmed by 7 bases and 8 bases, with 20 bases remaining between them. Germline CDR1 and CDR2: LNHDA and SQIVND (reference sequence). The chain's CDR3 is CASTPSSGLRGYTF. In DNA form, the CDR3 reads TGTGCCAGTACTCCTTCGTCGGGCCTGAGGGGCTACACCTTC.

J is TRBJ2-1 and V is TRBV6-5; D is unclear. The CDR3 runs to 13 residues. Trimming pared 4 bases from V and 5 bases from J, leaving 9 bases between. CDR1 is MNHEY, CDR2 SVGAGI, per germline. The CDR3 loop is CASSSARDNEQFF. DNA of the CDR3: TGTGCCAGCAGTTCGGCTAGAGACAATGAGCAGTTCTTC.

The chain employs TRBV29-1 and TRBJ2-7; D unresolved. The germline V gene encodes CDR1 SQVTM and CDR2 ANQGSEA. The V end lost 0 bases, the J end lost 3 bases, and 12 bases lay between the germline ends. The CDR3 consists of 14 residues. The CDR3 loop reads CSVEDRSGRYEQYF. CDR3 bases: TGCAGCGTTGAAGATAGGTCCGGTCGCTACGAGCAGTACTTC.

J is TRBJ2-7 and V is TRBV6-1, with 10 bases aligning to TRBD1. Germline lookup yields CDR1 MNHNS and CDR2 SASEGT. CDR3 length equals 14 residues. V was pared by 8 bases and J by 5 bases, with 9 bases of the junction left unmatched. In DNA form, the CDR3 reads TGTGCCAGCGGAAGGACAGGGGGATTCGACGAGCAGTACTTC. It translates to CASGRTGGFDEQYF.

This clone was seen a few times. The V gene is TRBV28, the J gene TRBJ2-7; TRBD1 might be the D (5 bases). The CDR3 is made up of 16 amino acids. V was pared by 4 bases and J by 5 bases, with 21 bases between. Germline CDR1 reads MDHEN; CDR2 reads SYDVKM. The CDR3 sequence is CASSSLVQGPGHEQYF. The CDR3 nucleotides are TGTGCCAGCAGTTCTCTCGTTCAGGGCCCCGGCCACGAGCAGTACTTC. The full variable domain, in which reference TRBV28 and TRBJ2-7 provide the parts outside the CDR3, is DVKVTQSSRYLVKRTGEKVFLECVQDMDHENMFWYRQDPGLGLRLIYFSYDVKMKEKGDIPEGYSVSREKKERFSLILESASTNQTSMYLCASSSLVQGPGHEQYFGPGTRLTVT.

This CDR3 is CASSLGLAGSTNGQYF. The CDR3 DNA reads TGTGCCAGCAGTTTAGGACTAGCGGGTTCTACGAATGGGCAGTACTTC. The gene calls are TRBV27 and TRBJ2-7; 11 bases align to TRBD2. This CDR3 contains 16 residues. The germline V gene encodes CDR1 MNHEY and CDR2 SMNVEV (reference sequence). V trimming: 2 bases; J trimming: 9 bases; junction bases outside the gene matches: 12.

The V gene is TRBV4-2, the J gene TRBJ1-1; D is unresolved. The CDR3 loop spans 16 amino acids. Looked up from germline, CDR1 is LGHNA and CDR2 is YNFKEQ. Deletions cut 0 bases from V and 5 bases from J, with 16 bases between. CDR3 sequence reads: CASSQDDLFLSTEAFF. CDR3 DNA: TGTGCCAGCAGCCAAGATGATTTATTTTTATCTACTGAAGCTTTCTTT.

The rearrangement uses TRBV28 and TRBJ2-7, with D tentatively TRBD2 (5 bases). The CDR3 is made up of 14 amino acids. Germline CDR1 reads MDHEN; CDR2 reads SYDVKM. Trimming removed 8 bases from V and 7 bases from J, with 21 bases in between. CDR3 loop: CASRYISTGMEQYF. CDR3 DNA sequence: TGTGCCAGCCGGTATATCTCCACCGGGATGGAGCAGTACTTC.

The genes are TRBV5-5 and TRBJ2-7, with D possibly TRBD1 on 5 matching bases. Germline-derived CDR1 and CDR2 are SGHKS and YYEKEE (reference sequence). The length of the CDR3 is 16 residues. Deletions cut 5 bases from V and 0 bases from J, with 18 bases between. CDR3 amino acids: CASRPQGAAPSYEQYF. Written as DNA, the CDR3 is TGTGCCAGCAGGCCGCAAGGGGCGGCTCCCTCCTACGAGCAGTACTTC.

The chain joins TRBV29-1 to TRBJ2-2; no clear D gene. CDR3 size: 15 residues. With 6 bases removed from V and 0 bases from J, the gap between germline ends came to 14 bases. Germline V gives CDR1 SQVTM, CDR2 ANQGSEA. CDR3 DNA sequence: TGCAGCGTCGCGTGGGCTGCTTCGAACACCGGGGAGCTGTTTTTT. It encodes CSVAWAASNTGELFF.

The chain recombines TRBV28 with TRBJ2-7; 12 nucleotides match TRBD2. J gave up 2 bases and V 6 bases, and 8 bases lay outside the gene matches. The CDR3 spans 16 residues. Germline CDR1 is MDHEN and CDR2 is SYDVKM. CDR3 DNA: TGTGCCAGCAGCCCTCTAGCGGGAGGGCGTACCTACGAGCAGTACTTC. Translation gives CASSPLAGGRTYEQYF. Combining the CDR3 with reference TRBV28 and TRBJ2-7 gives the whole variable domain DVKVTQSSRYLVKRTGEKVFLECVQDMDHENMFWYRQDPGLGLRLIYFSYDVKMKEKGDIPEGYSVSREKKERFSLILESASTNQTSMYLCASSPLAGGRTYEQYFGPGTRLTVT.

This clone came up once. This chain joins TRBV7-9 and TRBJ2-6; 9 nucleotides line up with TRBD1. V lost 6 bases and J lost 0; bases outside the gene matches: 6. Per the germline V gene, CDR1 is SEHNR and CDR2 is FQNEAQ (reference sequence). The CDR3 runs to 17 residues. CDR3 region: CASRPGTGNSGANVLTF. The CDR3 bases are TGTGCCAGCAGGCCCGGGACAGGGAACTCTGGGGCCAACGTCCTGACTTTC.

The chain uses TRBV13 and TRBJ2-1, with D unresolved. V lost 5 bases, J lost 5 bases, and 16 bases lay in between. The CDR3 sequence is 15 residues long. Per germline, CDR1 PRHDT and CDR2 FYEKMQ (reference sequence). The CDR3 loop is CASSLKKGVDNEQFF. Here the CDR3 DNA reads TGTGCCAGCAGCCTCAAAAAAGGCGTCGACAATGAGCAGTTCTTC.

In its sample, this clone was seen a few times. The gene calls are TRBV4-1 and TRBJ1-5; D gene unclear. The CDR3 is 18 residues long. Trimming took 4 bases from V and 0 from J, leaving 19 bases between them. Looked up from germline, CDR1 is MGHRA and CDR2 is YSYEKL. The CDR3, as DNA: TGCGCCAGCAGCCTCGGTGCAGGTAGTGAATATAGCAATCAGCCCCAGCATTTT. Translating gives CASSLGAGSEYSNQPQHF.

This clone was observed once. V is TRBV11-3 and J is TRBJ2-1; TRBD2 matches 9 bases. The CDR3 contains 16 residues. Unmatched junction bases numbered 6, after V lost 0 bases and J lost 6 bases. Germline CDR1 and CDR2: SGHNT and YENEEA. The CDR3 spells CASSLEAAGGPNEQFF. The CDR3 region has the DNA TGTGCCAGCAGCTTAGAAGCAGCGGGAGGCCCCAATGAGCAGTTCTTC.

This chain's CDR3 is CASSEIQGAGEKLFF. As DNA, the CDR3 is TGCGCCAGCAGCGAGATACAGGGGGCCGGTGAAAAACTGTTTTTT. The chain has TRBV4-3 and TRBJ1-4; TRBD1 matches 9 bases. Per germline, CDR1 LGHNA and CDR2 YSLEER. Germline trimming cut 5 bases from V and 7 bases from J; bases unmatched to any gene: 8. The CDR3 has 15 residues.

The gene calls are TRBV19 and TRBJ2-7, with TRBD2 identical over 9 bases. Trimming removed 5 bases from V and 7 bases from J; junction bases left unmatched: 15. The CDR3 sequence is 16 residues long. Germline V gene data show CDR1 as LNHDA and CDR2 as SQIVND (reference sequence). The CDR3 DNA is TGTGCCAGTAGTCCAACCCGCCAGCGGGAGGCGGAGGAGCAGTACTTC. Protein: CASSPTRQREAEEQYF.

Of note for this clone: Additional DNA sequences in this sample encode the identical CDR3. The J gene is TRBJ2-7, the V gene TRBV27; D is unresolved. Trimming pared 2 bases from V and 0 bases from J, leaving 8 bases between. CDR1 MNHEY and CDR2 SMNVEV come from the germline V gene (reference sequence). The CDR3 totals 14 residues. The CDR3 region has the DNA TGTGCCAGCAGTTTACGCGCGAGCTCCTACGAGCAGTACTTC. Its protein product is CASSLRASSYEQYF.

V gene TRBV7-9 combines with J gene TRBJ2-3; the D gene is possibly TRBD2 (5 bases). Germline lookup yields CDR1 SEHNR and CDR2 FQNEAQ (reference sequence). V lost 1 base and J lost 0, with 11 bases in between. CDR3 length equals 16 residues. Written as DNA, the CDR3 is TGTGCCAGCAGCTTAGTGGTACTAGTTAGCACAGATACGCAGTATTTT. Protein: CASSLVVLVSTDTQYF.

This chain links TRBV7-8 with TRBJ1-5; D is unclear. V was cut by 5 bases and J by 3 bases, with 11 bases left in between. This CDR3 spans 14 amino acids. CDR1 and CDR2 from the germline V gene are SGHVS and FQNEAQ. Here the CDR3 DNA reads TGTGCCAGCAGCCCCCGGTTCTACAATCAGCCCCAGCATTTT. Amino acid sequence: CASSPRFYNQPQHF.

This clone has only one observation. The CDR3 is CSARYTGELFF. The CDR3 nucleotides read TGCAGTGCTAGGTACACCGGGGAGCTGTTTTTT. This chain links TRBV20-1 with TRBJ2-2, with D uncertain. V lost 3 bases and J 3 bases, leaving 2 bases between the germline ends. This CDR3 region has 11 residues. Germline V gives CDR1 DFQATT, CDR2 SNEGSKA (reference sequence).

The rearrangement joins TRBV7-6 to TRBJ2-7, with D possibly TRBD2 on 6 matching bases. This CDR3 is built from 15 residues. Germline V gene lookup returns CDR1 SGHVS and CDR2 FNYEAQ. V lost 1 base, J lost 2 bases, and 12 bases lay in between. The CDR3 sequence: CASSLERDSPYEQYF. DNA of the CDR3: TGTGCCAGCAGCTTAGAGAGGGACTCGCCCTACGAGCAGTACTTC. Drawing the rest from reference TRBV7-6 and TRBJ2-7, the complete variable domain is GAGVSQSPRYKVTKRGQDVALRCDPISGHVSLYWYRQALGQGPEFLTYFNYEAQQDKSGLPNDRFSAERPEGSISTLTIQRTEQRDSAMYRCASSLERDSPYEQYFGPGTRLTVT.

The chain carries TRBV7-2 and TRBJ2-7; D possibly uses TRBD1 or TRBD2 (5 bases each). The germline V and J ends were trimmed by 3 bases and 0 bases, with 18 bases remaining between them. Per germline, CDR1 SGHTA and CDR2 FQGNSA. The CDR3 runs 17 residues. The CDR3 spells CASSLSLGEYLSYEQYF. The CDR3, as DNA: TGTGCCAGCAGCTTGTCCTTGGGGGAGTATCTCTCCTACGAGCAGTACTTC.

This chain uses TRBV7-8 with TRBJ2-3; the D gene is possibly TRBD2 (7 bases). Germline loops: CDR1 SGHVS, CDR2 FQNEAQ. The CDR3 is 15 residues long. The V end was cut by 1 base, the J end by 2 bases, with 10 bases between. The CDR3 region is CASSLEGDYTDTQYF. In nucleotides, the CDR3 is TGTGCCAGCAGCTTAGAGGGGGACTACACAGATACGCAGTATTTT.

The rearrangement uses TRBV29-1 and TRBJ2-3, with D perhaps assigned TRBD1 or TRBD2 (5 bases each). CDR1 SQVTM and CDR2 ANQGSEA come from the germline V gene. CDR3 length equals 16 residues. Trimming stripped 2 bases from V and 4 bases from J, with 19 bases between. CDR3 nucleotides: TGCAGCGTTGAATGGTGGGGACCCCGACGGGCAGATACGCAGTATTTT. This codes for CSVEWWGPRRADTQYF.